Listed below are T cell receptor beta chains from one sample, sequenced in a study of CD8+ T cells in alopecia areata. Here immunoSEQ multiplex PCR was the method, and the copy in TCRdb shows in-frame clones only, minus some. The sample includes fewer than 150,000 clones, around 82% of them seen just once. Sequences were derived from CD8+ T cells sorted from blood, sampled at week 4, from a patient treated with tofacitinib. The receptors come from a human donor with alopecia areata. The CDR3 runs from the conserved cysteine through the conserved F or W. D genes are given only for firm matches. Clone size is given for some rows only: seen once, a few or many times, or a class if the clone is expanded.

d_call: TRBD1
cdr3_length: 15
clone_size: once
v_call: TRBV27
j_call: TRBJ1-4
cdr3_aa: CASRAGRDRNEKLFF
cdr3_nt: TGTGCCAGCAGGGCGGGCCGGGACAGGAATGAAAAACTGTTTTTT

d_call: NA
cdr3_length: 15
clone_size: NA
v_call: TRBV7-6
j_call: TRBJ2-3
cdr3_aa: CASSYMGSDTDTQYF
cdr3_nt: TGTGCCAGCAGCTATATGGGGTCTGACACAGATACGCAGTATTTT

d_call: NA
cdr3_length: 13
clone_size: NA
v_call: TRBV7-6
j_call: TRBJ2-7
cdr3_aa: CASSLAGGHEQYF
cdr3_nt: TGTGCCAGCAGCTTAGCGGGGGGCCACGAGCAGTACTTC

d_call: TRBD1
cdr3_length: 15
clone_size: NA
v_call: TRBV19
j_call: TRBJ2-1
cdr3_aa: CASSASTGSDNEQFF
cdr3_nt: TGTGCCAGTAGTGCCTCGACAGGGTCGGACAATGAGCAGTTCTTC

d_call: NA
cdr3_length: 15
clone_size: NA
v_call: TRBV7-3
j_call: TRBJ2-3
cdr3_aa: CASSLIGVGTDTQYF
cdr3_nt: TGTGCCAGCAGCTTAATAGGGGTCGGAACAGATACGCAGTATTTT

d_call: NA
cdr3_length: 11
clone_size: NA
v_call: TRBV2
j_call: TRBJ2-3
cdr3_aa: CASKYTDTQYF
cdr3_nt: TGTGCCAGCAAGTATACAGATACGCAGTATTTT

d_call: TRBD2
cdr3_length: 15
clone_size: NA
v_call: TRBV5-4
j_call: TRBJ2-3
cdr3_aa: CASSSGTSSADTQYF
cdr3_nt: TGTGCCAGCAGCTCAGGGACTAGCTCCGCAGATACGCAGTATTTT

d_call: NA
cdr3_length: 15
clone_size: NA
v_call: TRBV6-5
j_call: TRBJ2-5
cdr3_aa: CASSPAWGDGETQYF
cdr3_nt: TGTGCCAGCAGTCCCGCTTGGGGGGACGGAGAGACCCAGTACTTC

d_call: TRBD2
cdr3_length: 16
clone_size: NA
v_call: TRBV5-1
j_call: TRBJ2-7
cdr3_aa: CASSFKGGGTSYEQYF
cdr3_nt: TGCGCCAGCAGCTTTAAAGGCGGGGGGACCTCCTACGAGCAGTACTTC

d_call: NA
cdr3_length: 12
clone_size: NA
v_call: TRBV6-5
j_call: TRBJ2-3
cdr3_aa: CATTPSTDTQYF
cdr3_nt: TGTGCCACCACTCCGAGCACAGATACGCAGTATTTT

d_call: NA
cdr3_length: 11
clone_size: NA
v_call: TRBV9
j_call: TRBJ2-1
cdr3_aa: CASSERDEQFF
cdr3_nt: TGTGCCAGCAGCGAGAGGGACGAGCAGTTCTTC

d_call: NA
cdr3_length: 17
clone_size: NA
v_call: TRBV7-9
j_call: TRBJ1-6
cdr3_aa: CASSFRTDRHPGSPLHF
cdr3_nt: TGTGCCAGCAGCTTCCGTACGGACCGACACCCAGGATCACCCCTCCACTTT

d_call: NA
cdr3_length: 14
clone_size: NA
v_call: TRBV2
j_call: TRBJ1-4
cdr3_aa: CASSGDSLGEKLFF
cdr3_nt: TGTGCCAGCAGTGGGGACTCTCTAGGTGAAAAACTGTTTTTT

d_call: NA
cdr3_length: 13
clone_size: NA
v_call: TRBV19
j_call: TRBJ1-1
cdr3_aa: CASSIQVNTEAFF
cdr3_nt: TGTGCCAGTAGTATACAGGTGAACACTGAAGCTTTCTTT

d_call: NA
cdr3_length: 16
clone_size: NA
v_call: TRBV5-6
j_call: TRBJ2-7
cdr3_aa: CASSLTGTRSVYEQYF
cdr3_nt: TGTGCCAGCAGCTTAACCGGGACAAGGTCAGTCTACGAGCAGTACTTC

d_call: NA
cdr3_length: 15
clone_size: few
v_call: TRBV6-1
j_call: TRBJ2-5
cdr3_aa: CASRAGLLIQETQYF
cdr3_nt: TGTGCCAGCAGGGCAGGACTGCTGATTCAAGAGACCCAGTACTTC

d_call: NA
cdr3_length: 13
clone_size: NA
v_call: TRBV6-5
j_call: TRBJ2-3
cdr3_aa: CALGGPGTDTQYF
cdr3_nt: TGTGCCCTCGGTGGGCCGGGGACAGATACGCAGTATTTT

d_call: TRBD2
cdr3_length: 15
clone_size: NA
v_call: TRBV2
j_call: TRBJ2-5
cdr3_aa: CASSAVAGAQETQYF
cdr3_nt: TGTGCCAGCAGTGCCGTAGCGGGGGCCCAAGAGACCCAGTACTTC

d_call: TRBD1
cdr3_length: 14
clone_size: NA
v_call: TRBV14
j_call: TRBJ2-7
cdr3_aa: CASSQVDRAHEQYF
cdr3_nt: TGTGCCAGCAGCCAAGTGGACAGGGCCCACGAGCAGTACTTC

d_call: NA
cdr3_length: 13
clone_size: NA
v_call: TRBV5-1
j_call: TRBJ2-7
cdr3_aa: CASSLRTSYEQYF
cdr3_nt: TGCGCCAGCAGCCTACGAACCTCCTACGAGCAGTACTTC

d_call: NA
cdr3_length: 12
clone_size: NA
v_call: TRBV13
j_call: TRBJ2-7
cdr3_aa: CASSIAGLVQYF
cdr3_nt: TGTGCCAGCAGTATAGCCGGGTTAGTGCAGTACTTC

d_call: NA
cdr3_length: 13
clone_size: NA
v_call: TRBV30
j_call: TRBJ1-1
cdr3_aa: CAWAGPYGHVAFF
cdr3_nt: TGTGCCTGGGCCGGACCCTACGGTCATGTGGCTTTCTTT

d_call: TRBD1
cdr3_length: 16
clone_size: NA
v_call: TRBV18
j_call: TRBJ2-3
cdr3_aa: CASSPDGTGPADTQYF
cdr3_nt: TGTGCCAGCTCGCCAGACGGGACAGGGCCGGCAGATACGCAGTATTTT

d_call: TRBD2
cdr3_length: 18
clone_size: once
v_call: TRBV5-1
j_call: TRBJ2-7
cdr3_aa: CASSLELAGPHRHYEQYF
cdr3_nt: TGCGCCAGCAGCTTAGAACTAGCGGGACCCCATCGACATTACGAGCAGTACTTC

d_call: NA
cdr3_length: 12
clone_size: NA
v_call: TRBV30
j_call: TRBJ2-1
cdr3_aa: CAWSTTKNEQFF
cdr3_nt: TGTGCCTGGAGTACTACGAAGAATGAGCAGTTCTTC

d_call: NA
cdr3_length: 12
clone_size: NA
v_call: TRBV29-1
j_call: TRBJ2-7
cdr3_aa: CSVEDNGGEQYF
cdr3_nt: TGCAGCGTTGAAGATAACGGAGGCGAGCAGTACTTC